This T cell receptor beta chain was sequenced during a study of blood T cell repertoires in COVID-19. Germline loops: CDR1 SGHVS, CDR2 FQNEAQ. Between the trimmed V and J ends, which lost 5 bases and 2 bases, there was a span of 13 bases. The CDR3 runs to 14 residues. Only in-frame clones appear in the TCRdb table, and some are missing; sequencing was by immunoSEQ multiplex PCR. The sample carries about 80,000 clones, around 82% recorded once. This clone has just a few counts. The chain has TRBV7-8 and TRBJ2-7, with D possibly matching TRBD1 (5 bases). The sequenced material came from peripheral blood. The TCR comes from an elderly man with active or convalescent COVID-19. CDR3 region: CASSPLTGPYEQYF. In DNA form, the CDR3 reads TGTGCCAGCAGCCCCCTAACAGGACCCTACGAGCAGTACTTC. Full variable domain (rest looked up from reference TRBV7-8 and TRBJ2-7): GAGVSQSPRYKVAKRGQDVALRCDPISGHVSLFWYQQALGQGPEFLTYFQNEAQLDKSGLPSDRFFAERPEGSVSTLKIQRTQQEDSAVYLCASSPLTGPYEQYFGPGTRLTVT.